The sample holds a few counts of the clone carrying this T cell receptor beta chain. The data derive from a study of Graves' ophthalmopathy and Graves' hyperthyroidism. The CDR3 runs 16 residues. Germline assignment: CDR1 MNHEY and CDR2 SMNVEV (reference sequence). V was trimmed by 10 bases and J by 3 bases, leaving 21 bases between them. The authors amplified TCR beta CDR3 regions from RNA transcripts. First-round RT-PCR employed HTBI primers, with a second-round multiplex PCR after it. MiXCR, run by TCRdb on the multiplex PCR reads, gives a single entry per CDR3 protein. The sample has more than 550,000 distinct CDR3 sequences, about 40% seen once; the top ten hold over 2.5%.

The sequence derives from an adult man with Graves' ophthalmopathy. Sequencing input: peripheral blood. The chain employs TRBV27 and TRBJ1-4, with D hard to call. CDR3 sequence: CATQRRAFGSNEKLFF. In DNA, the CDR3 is TGTGCCACCCAACGACGGGCCTTTGGGTCTAATGAAAAACTGTTTTTT.